Following are 30 T cell receptor beta chains from one sample sequenced in a study of blood T cell repertoires in COVID-19. Clones were sequenced by immunoSEQ multiplex PCR, and TCRdb holds only the in-frame ones, with some missing. The sample has about 68,000 clones, 89% seen once. The sample consisted of peripheral blood. These receptor sequences come from a man in his forties or fifties with active COVID-19.

This clone appeared a single time. The chain combines TRBV6-5 with TRBJ2-2; no firm D call. Trimming removed 3 bases from V and 14 bases from J, with 13 bases in between. Per germline, CDR1 MNHEY and CDR2 SVGAGI. The CDR3 runs to 12 residues. The DNA for the CDR3 is TGTGCCAGCAGTTATAACCGGTTCCAACTGTTTTTT. Translated: CASSYNRFQLFF.

J is TRBJ2-2 and V is TRBV27; D not resolved. Per germline, CDR1 MNHEY and CDR2 SMNVEV (reference sequence). V was shortened by 4 bases and J by 6 bases, with 9 bases between the two germline ends. CDR3 length: 13 amino acids. The CDR3 DNA follows: TGTGCCAGCAGTTCTACGGCGGCCGGGGAGCTGTTTTTT. Amino acids: CASSSTAAGELFF.

The chain carries TRBV30 and TRBJ2-2; D remains ambiguous. Germline V gene data show CDR1 as GTSNPN and CDR2 as SVGIG (reference sequence). The CDR3 has 12 amino acids. With 1 base removed from V and 6 bases from J, the gap between germline ends came to 6 bases. CDR3 amino acids: CAWSDMAGELFF. In DNA form, the CDR3 reads TGTGCCTGGAGTGACATGGCCGGGGAGCTGTTTTTT.

The chain is built from TRBV2 and TRBJ1-2; D is perhaps TRBD1 (5 bases). Trimming pared 3 bases from V and 8 bases from J, leaving 13 bases between. The CDR3 runs 13 residues. The germline gives CDR1 SNHLY, CDR2 FYNNEI. The CDR3 loop reads CASSDDSVRGYTF. The CDR3 nucleotides read TGTGCCAGCAGTGATGACAGTGTTAGGGGCTACACCTTC.

This sequence joins TRBV11-2 and TRBJ2-7, with D possibly TRBD2 on 6 matching bases. CDR1 is SGHAT, CDR2 FQNNGV, per germline. This CDR3 contains 15 residues. Trimming shortened V by 2 bases and J by 0 bases, and 11 bases separated the two germline ends. The DNA of the CDR3 is TGTGCCAGCAGCTTACGGGAGTTGACCTCCTACGAGCAGTACTTC. Translation gives CASSLRELTSYEQYF.

The J gene is TRBJ2-3, the V gene TRBV5-1, with D maybe TRBD2 (5 bases). Trimming shortened V by 4 bases and J by 6 bases, and 9 bases separated the two germline ends. This CDR3 is 12 amino acids long. CDR1 is SGHRS, CDR2 YFSETQ, per germline. The CDR3 sequence is CASSPGVDTQYF. The CDR3 DNA sequence: TGCGCCAGCAGCCCCGGGGTGGATACGCAGTATTTT.

The V and J genes are TRBV10-3 and TRBJ1-2, with D possibly TRBD1 on 5 matching bases. Germline assignment: CDR1 ENHRY and CDR2 SYGVKD. Trimming pared 3 bases from V and 1 base from J, leaving 6 bases between. This CDR3 region has 13 residues. CDR3 in amino acids: CAISDQGNYGYTF. The CDR3 region has the DNA TGTGCCATCAGTGATCAGGGTAACTATGGCTACACCTTC.

The chain is built from TRBV19 and TRBJ1-1; a possible D gene is TRBD1 (5 bases). The CDR3 length is 15 residues. V dropped 4 bases and J dropped 5 bases, with 17 bases sitting between them. Germline V gene sequence: CDR1 LNHDA, CDR2 SQIVND (reference sequence). The CDR3 region is CASSNTDGGGTEAFF. In DNA form, the CDR3 reads TGTGCCAGTAGTAACACTGACGGGGGAGGGACTGAAGCTTTCTTT.

A note on this clone: Other DNA sequences of this sample code for an identical CDR3. V is TRBV27 and J is TRBJ1-4; 9 bases fit TRBD1. CDR1 and CDR2 (germline): MNHEY, SMNVEV (reference sequence). CDR3 length: 14 amino acids. J was trimmed by 7 bases and V by 6 bases; bases with no gene match: 6. This chain's CDR3 is CASRGQGPAEKLFF. The CDR3 nucleotides read TGTGCCAGCAGGGGACAGGGTCCTGCTGAAAAACTGTTTTTT. Filled out from reference TRBV27 and TRBJ1-4, the complete variable domain reads EAQVTQNPRYLITVTGKKLTVTCSQNMNHEYMSWYRQDPGLGLRQIYYSMNVEVTDKGDVPEGYKVSRKEKRNFPLILESPSPNQTSLYFCASRGQGPAEKLFFGSGTQLSVL.

This clone occurred once. The chain is built from TRBV11-1 and TRBJ2-1; 8 bases align to TRBD2. This CDR3 contains 14 residues. V gave up 1 base and J gave up 4 bases; unmatched junction bases: 0. Per germline, CDR1 SGHAT and CDR2 FQDESV (reference sequence). Here the CDR3 DNA reads TGTGCCAGCAGCTTAGGCGGGAGGTACAATGAGCAGTTCTTC. This encodes CASSLGGRYNEQFF.

The CDR3 spells CASSEYGGGLPYNEQFF. CDR3 coding DNA: TGTGCCAGCAGTGAATACGGGGGGGGCCTCCCCTACAATGAGCAGTTCTTC. The V call is TRBV2, the J call TRBJ2-1; 8 positions match TRBD2. This CDR3 has 17 amino acids. Germline V gene sequence: CDR1 SNHLY, CDR2 FYNNEI. After removal of 2 bases from V and 2 bases from J, the junction contained 8 bases not matched to a gene.

The chain joins TRBV5-1 to TRBJ1-4; D possibly corresponds to TRBD1 (5 bases). CDR1 SGHRS and CDR2 YFSETQ come from the germline V gene. V lost 2 bases, J lost 0 bases, and 11 bases lay in between. The CDR3 is made up of 16 amino acids. CDR3 bases: TGCGCCAGCAGCTTACCCCAGGGTTCAACTAATGAAAAACTGTTTTTT. Translating it yields CASSLPQGSTNEKLFF.

This clone was counted a single time. The chain uses TRBV10-3 and TRBJ2-7, with D maybe TRBD2 (6 bases). CDR3 size: 14 residues. Germline V CDR1 and CDR2: ENHRY, SYGVKD. V was cut by 3 bases and J by 2 bases, with 11 bases left in between. The CDR3 nucleotides read TGTGCCATCAGTGATAGCGGACCCACCTACGAGCAGTACTTC. Protein: CAISDSGPTYEQYF.

This clone has only one observation. In the same sample, other DNA sequences code for this CDR3. The chain combines TRBV3-1 (or the pseudogene TRBV3-2) with TRBJ2-7; D gene unclear. From germline, CDR1 is LGHDT and CDR2 YNNKEL (reference sequence). The length of the CDR3 is 12 residues. The germline V and J ends were trimmed by 3 bases and 2 bases, with 5 bases remaining between them. CDR3 in DNA: TGTGCCAGCAGCCAGGCAGCCTACGAGCAGTACTTC. It yields the protein CASSQAAYEQYF.

The chain joins TRBV19 to TRBJ2-1, with TRBD1 matching over 7 bases. The CDR3 contains 12 residues. Trimming took 6 bases from V and 9 from J; bases not matched to a gene: 5. In germline, CDR1 is LNHDA, CDR2 SQIVND (reference sequence). CDR3 region: CASSHRGSEQFF. CDR3 in DNA: TGTGCCAGTAGCCACAGGGGCAGTGAGCAGTTCTTC.

V and J are TRBV7-9 and TRBJ2-1; D uncertain. The CDR3 has 14 residues. Germline CDR1 reads SEHNR; CDR2 reads FQNEAQ (reference sequence). V lost 1 base, J lost 2 bases, and 6 bases lay in between. The CDR3 protein is CASSLGQTYNEQFF. The DNA for the CDR3 is TGTGCCAGCAGCTTAGGTCAGACCTACAATGAGCAGTTCTTC.

The chain employs TRBV5-1 and TRBJ2-1, with a possible D match to TRBD1 (6 bases). In germline, CDR1 is SGHRS, CDR2 YFSETQ. Trimming pared 2 bases from V and 6 bases from J, leaving 9 bases between. CDR3 length equals 13 residues. CDR3 sequence reads: CASSLQGVNEQFF. The DNA for the CDR3 is TGCGCCAGCAGCTTACAGGGAGTCAATGAGCAGTTCTTC.

This rearrangement joins TRBV24-1 to TRBJ2-2, with TRBD1 identical over 9 bases. The CDR3 loop spans 16 amino acids. CDR1 is KGHDR and CDR2 is SFDVKD in the germline V gene. Trimming removed 2 bases from V and 5 bases from J; junction bases left unmatched: 5. The CDR3 reads CATSDSGQGRTGELFF. CDR3 in DNA: TGTGCCACCAGTGATTCGGGACAGGGTAGAACCGGGGAGCTGTTTTTT.

CDR3 nucleotides: TGCGCCAGCAGCCAAGACCTAGCGGGGGGGGTGGTCAATGAGCAGTTCTTC. Translating gives CASSQDLAGGVVNEQFF. This rearrangement joins TRBV4-3 to TRBJ2-1, with TRBD2 matching 12 bases. The CDR3 length is 17 residues. The ends lost 0 bases at V and 6 bases at J; junction bases unmatched: 6. Germline-derived CDR1 and CDR2 are LGHNA and YSLEER.

J is TRBJ2-7 and V is TRBV19, with 11 nucleotides matching TRBD2. V was pared by 10 bases and J by 5 bases, with 16 bases of the junction left unmatched. Germline lookup yields CDR1 LNHDA and CDR2 SQIVND (reference sequence). The CDR3 is 16 residues long. The CDR3 bases are TGTGCCAACCAGCCCCTAGCGGGGGGTGTCTGCCACGAGCAGTACTTC. Protein: CANQPLAGGVCHEQYF.

The CDR3 region is CASSKNPWGQVPYEQYF. The CDR3 coding sequence is TGTGCCAGCAGCAAAAATCCCTGGGGACAGGTTCCCTACGAGCAGTACTTC. V gene TRBV21-1 combines with J gene TRBJ2-7; TRBD1 is taken as the D call from the table, unchecked against the DNA. TRBV21-1 constitutes a pseudogene. The CDR3 is made up of 17 amino acids.

CDR3 sequence reads: CASSFSSGKGYNSPLHF. CDR3 in DNA: TGTGCCAGCAGTTTTAGCTCCGGAAAGGGGTATAATTCACCCCTCCACTTT. The gene calls are TRBV27 and TRBJ1-6; TRBD1 might be the D (5 bases). Germline assignment: CDR1 MNHEY and CDR2 SMNVEV (reference sequence). Trimming removed 3 bases from V and 4 bases from J, with 16 bases in between. CDR3 length: 17 residues.

The chain uses TRBV25-1 and TRBJ2-2; 9 bases are shared with TRBD1. V shed 8 bases and J 4 bases; nucleotides not matched to a gene: 8. This CDR3 has 15 residues. CDR1 MGHDK and CDR2 SYGVNS come from the germline V gene. The CDR3 reads CASRTGTGRTGELFF. CDR3 bases: TGTGCCAGCCGAACCGGGACAGGGCGCACCGGGGAGCTGTTTTTT.

The chain links TRBV5-1 to TRBJ2-7, with D possibly TRBD1 on 5 matching bases. The V end was cut by 0 bases, the J end by 2 bases, with 9 bases between. The CDR3 consists of 14 residues. The germline V gene has CDR1 SGHRS and CDR2 YFSETQ. Here the CDR3 reads CASSLGDSTYEQYF. CDR3 DNA sequence: TGCGCCAGCAGCTTGGGAGACAGCACCTACGAGCAGTACTTC.

V is TRBV7-3 and J is TRBJ2-7; possible D gene TRBD1, 6 bases. In germline, CDR1 is SGHTA, CDR2 FQGTGA. Between the trimmed V and J ends, which lost 5 bases and 7 bases, there was a span of 18 bases. The CDR3 length is 14 residues. The CDR3 is CASSTRPTGREQYF. CDR3 coding DNA: TGTGCCAGCAGCACCCGACCGACAGGCAGGGAGCAGTACTTC.

The table lists this clone with a count of one. This chain uses TRBV11-2 with TRBJ1-1; D is possibly TRBD1 (6 bases). Germline CDR1 is SGHAT and CDR2 is FQNNGV. V lost 2 bases and J 6 bases, leaving 13 bases between the germline ends. The CDR3 consists of 14 residues. The CDR3 DNA follows: TGTGCCAGCAGCTTATCCCAGGGGCGGTCTGAAGCTTTCTTT. Translated: CASSLSQGRSEAFF.

The chain couples TRBV5-1 to TRBJ2-5; 7 nucleotides line up with TRBD1. J was trimmed by 2 bases and V by 0 bases; bases with no gene match: 1. This CDR3 has 14 residues. Germline CDR1 is SGHRS and CDR2 is YFSETQ. The chain's CDR3 is CASSLGGQQETQYF. DNA for the CDR3: TGCGCCAGCAGCTTGGGGGGACAGCAAGAGACCCAGTACTTC.

This chain links TRBV4-1 with TRBJ2-1, with TRBD1 identical over 8 bases. This CDR3 comprises 15 residues. J lost 7 bases, V lost 2 bases, and 7 bases had no gene match. From germline, CDR1 is MGHRA and CDR2 YSYEKL. Written as DNA, the CDR3 is TGCGCCAGCAGCCAAACCGGACAGGGAAGGAATGAGCAGTTCTTC. The encoded protein is CASSQTGQGRNEQFF.

The J gene is TRBJ2-5, the V gene TRBV5-1, with D maybe TRBD1 (5 bases). This CDR3 has 14 amino acids. CDR1 is SGHRS and CDR2 is YFSETQ in the germline V gene. With 0 bases removed from V and 5 bases from J, the gap between germline ends came to 11 bases. The CDR3 DNA sequence: TGCGCCAGCAGCTTGGAGGGGTTCGGGGAGACCCAGTACTTC. It yields the protein CASSLEGFGETQYF.

V usage is TRBV10-1 and J usage is TRBJ1-3; D remains unclear. In germline, CDR1 is WNHNN, CDR2 SYGVQD (reference sequence). This CDR3 region has 16 residues. Trimming stripped 0 bases from V and 0 bases from J, with 9 bases between. CDR3 nucleotide sequence: TGCGCCAGCAGTGAGTCGTCCAGGCCCTCTGGAAACACCATATATTTT. It encodes CASSESSRPSGNTIYF.